This TCR beta chain came from a study of beta chain features in type 1 diabetes. V lost 1 base to trimming and J lost 7 bases, with 11 bases between them. CDR1 and CDR2 from the germline V gene are KGHSH and LQKENI. This CDR3 contains 13 residues. This clone was counted ten times or more. Sequenced material consisted of expressed TCRB transcripts (all of the isolated RNA was reverse transcribed). TCRdb's table, derived via immunoSEQ multiplex PCR, lists solely in-frame clones and lacks some. Among about 240,000 clones listed, roughly 30% were seen once. Material: central memory CD4+ T cells from blood. The chain uses TRBV18 and TRBJ2-7; unclear D gene. The receptor comes from a man in his thirties or forties in good health. CDR3 sequence reads: CASSPQRSREQYF. The CDR3 region has the DNA TGTGCCAGCTCACCACAACGGTCGAGGGAGCAGTACTTC.